The 31 T cell receptor beta chains given below trace back to one sample, sequenced in a study of identical twins. TCRdb recomputed calls from the 5' RACE reads with MiXCR, one row per CDR3 protein. This table holds 420,000 or so distinct CDR3 sequences, about a fifth found once. The material sequenced was naive T cells sorted from blood. Every receptor here comes from a man aged 45-65 years in good health.

This clonotype was seen many times. The chain employs TRBV18 and TRBJ2-3; D is tentatively TRBD1 or TRBD2 (5 bases each). Trimming pared 2 bases from V and 9 bases from J, leaving 15 bases between. This CDR3 is 14 amino acids long. Germline CDR1 KGHSH, CDR2 LQKENI. CDR3 in amino acids: CASSPGDEKKTQYF. CDR3 in DNA: TGTGCCAGCTCACCAGGGGACGAGAAAAAAACGCAGTATTTT. The complete variable domain, with remaining parts taken from reference TRBV18 and TRBJ2-3, reads NAGVMQNPRHLVRRRGQEARLRCSPMKGHSHVYWYRQLPEEGLKFMVYLQKENIIDESGMPKERFSAEFPKEGPSILRIQQVVRGDSAAYFCASSPGDEKKTQYFGPGTRLTVL.

The V call is TRBV20-1, the J call TRBJ2-2; the D gene is possibly TRBD1 (6 bases). V lost 1 base, J lost 2 bases, and 11 bases lay in between. The germline V gene has CDR1 DFQATT and CDR2 SNEGSKA (reference sequence). This CDR3 spans 15 amino acids. CDR3 region: CSARAGQSNTGELFF. Written as DNA, the CDR3 is TGCAGTGCTAGAGCGGGACAATCTAACACCGGGGAGCTGTTTTTT.

As regards this clonotype: One base away lies a much larger clone, so this may be a sequencing read error. V is TRBV29-1 and J is TRBJ2-3; 7 bases align to TRBD1. Germline V lookup: CDR1 SQVTM, CDR2 ANQGSEA. The CDR3 runs 14 residues. The CDR3 nucleotides are TGCTGCGTTGCCCGGGACAGAAGCACAGATACGCAGTATTTT. Protein sequence: CCVARDRSTDTQYF.

This clonotype has at least ten counts. This rearrangement joins TRBV12-3 or TRBV12-4 to TRBJ2-7; weak D call: TRBD1 (6 bases). The CDR3 contains 12 residues. With 6 bases removed from V and 2 bases from J, the gap between germline ends came to 8 bases. CDR3 nucleotide sequence: TGTGCCAGCAGGCGGACAGCCTACGAGCAGTACTTC. Translated, it gives CASRRTAYEQYF.

This clonotype was counted ten times or more. V usage is TRBV20-1 and J usage is TRBJ2-1; D call uncertain. Germline values: CDR1 DFQATT, CDR2 SNEGSKA (reference sequence). This CDR3 is built from 12 residues. The germline V and J ends were trimmed by 3 bases and 5 bases, with 8 bases remaining between them. The CDR3 is CSARTENNEQFF. The CDR3 region has the DNA TGCAGTGCTAGGACGGAGAACAATGAGCAGTTCTTC.

This sequence joins TRBV6-1 and TRBJ2-1; 11 bases map to TRBD2. The ends lost 6 bases at V and 8 bases at J; junction bases unmatched: 3. Germline CDR1 and CDR2: MNHNS and SASEGT. CDR3 length: 13 residues. CDR3 coding DNA: TGTGCCAGCAGAACTAGCGGGAGTGATGAGCAGTTCTTC. Protein product: CASRTSGSDEQFF.

This clonotype was counted a few times. The genes are TRBV6-2 or TRBV6-3 and TRBJ2-7; the D call may be TRBD1 or TRBD2 (5 bases each). V lost 0 bases and J 3 bases, leaving 18 bases between the germline ends. The CDR3 contains 17 residues. Per the germline V gene, CDR1 is MNHEY and CDR2 is SVGEGT. CDR3 in amino acids: CASSYSFTTGLDYEQYF. The CDR3, as DNA: TGTGCCAGCAGTTACTCATTTACTACGGGGCTTGACTACGAGCAGTACTTC.

This clonotype was counted only a few times. The chain employs TRBV29-1 and TRBJ2-5; D is unclear. The CDR3 consists of 13 residues. V lost 4 bases, J lost 2 bases, and 11 bases lay in between. Germline CDR1 is SQVTM and CDR2 is ANQGSEA. The chain's CDR3 is CSVGPNPQETQYF. The DNA of the CDR3 is TGCAGCGTTGGGCCGAATCCACAAGAGACCCAGTACTTC.

This clonotype has just a few counts. The chain joins TRBV4-2 to TRBJ2-1; 12 nucleotides align to TRBD2. The CDR3 contains 16 residues. Germline lookup yields CDR1 LGHNA and CDR2 YNFKEQ. Germline trimming cut 0 bases from V and 8 bases from J; bases unmatched to any gene: 5. CDR3 sequence: CASSQDPGLAGHEQFF. CDR3 coding DNA: TGTGCCAGCAGCCAAGATCCGGGACTAGCGGGCCATGAGCAGTTCTTC.

This rearrangement joins TRBV9 to TRBJ2-5, with TRBD2 matching 12 bases. Losses at the gene ends were 0 bases for V and 5 bases for J; bases not matched to a gene: 5. Germline V gives CDR1 SGDLS, CDR2 YYNGEE. CDR3 length: 16 amino acids. CDR3 coding DNA: TGTGCCAGCAGCGTAGGGGGACTAGCGGGCCGGGAGACCCAGTACTTC. It encodes CASSVGGLAGRETQYF.

As concerns this clonotype: At one end the junction does not follow the germline gene, possibly because of a read error. The chain has TRBV6-5 and TRBJ1-1, with D perhaps matching TRBD1 (5 bases). CDR3 length equals 16 residues. Germline V CDR1 and CDR2: MNHEY, SVGAGI. As DNA, the CDR3 is TGTGCCAGAAGTTACAGGCCTTCTCCCGAGGGGACTGAAGCTTTCTTT. It encodes CARSYRPSPEGTEAFF.

This clonotype was counted ten times or more. The J gene is TRBJ2-5, the V gene TRBV9; no definite D call. The CDR3 extends over 16 amino acids. With 0 bases removed from V and 2 bases from J, the gap between germline ends came to 14 bases. Per germline, CDR1 SGDLS and CDR2 YYNGEE. CDR3 coding DNA: TGTGCCAGCAGCGTAGCTAACAGCCTCGGGCAAGAGACCCAGTACTTC. Translated, it gives CASSVANSLGQETQYF.

The chain combines TRBV6-2 or TRBV6-3 with TRBJ2-7; D gene uncertain. Germline CDR1 MNHEY, CDR2 SVGEGT. There are 13 residues in the CDR3. V lost 5 bases, J lost 4 bases, and 12 bases lay in between. The CDR3 DNA sequence: TGTGCCAGCAGTGCTGACGTCAGATACGAGCAGTACTTC. Encoded protein: CASSADVRYEQYF.

The chain recombines TRBV4-3 with TRBJ2-5; D gene ambiguous. The length of the CDR3 is 14 residues. CDR1 is LGHNA, CDR2 YSLEER, per germline. V shed 3 bases and J shed 9 bases, with 17 bases lying between them. The CDR3 loop reads CASSQESPGAAQYF. CDR3 sequence (DNA): TGCGCCAGCAGCCAGGAATCCCCCGGTGCGGCCCAGTACTTC.

This clonotype came up a few times. The rearrangement joins TRBV4-1 to TRBJ2-7; D might be TRBD2 (6 bases). V lost 1 base, J lost 7 bases, and 20 bases lay in between. Germline V gives CDR1 MGHRA, CDR2 YSYEKL. CDR3 length: 16 amino acids. In DNA, the CDR3 is TGCGCCAGCAGCCAAGGGGCCCACGGGAGAAGCGGTGAGCAGTACTTC. Residues: CASSQGAHGRSGEQYF.

This chain connects TRBV6-1 to TRBJ2-3, with 7 bases aligning to TRBD2. The CDR3 runs 16 residues. Germline loops: CDR1 MNHNS, CDR2 SASEGT. V trimming: 4 bases; J trimming: 5 bases; junction bases outside the gene matches: 12. In DNA, the CDR3 is TGTGCCAGCAGTGCCAGCCGGGCGGGAGTGGGAGATACGCAGTATTTT. It encodes CASSASRAGVGDTQYF.

This clonotype was observed a few times. The chain is built from TRBV2 and TRBJ2-7; D might be TRBD1 or TRBD2, each matching 5 bases. V lost 7 bases and J lost 5, with 9 bases in between. Germline values: CDR1 SNHLY, CDR2 FYNNEI. This CDR3 contains 11 residues. This chain's CDR3 is CASTRDHEQYF. CDR3 sequence (DNA): TGTGCCAGCACCAGGGACCACGAGCAGTACTTC.

This clonotype was observed once. The chain is built from TRBV10-3 and TRBJ2-3; D remains unclear. The germline V gene has CDR1 ENHRY and CDR2 SYGVKD. This CDR3 comprises 16 residues. V was cut by 3 bases and J by 0 bases, with 13 bases left in between. Here the CDR3 reads CAISERAVSSTDTQYF. CDR3 nucleotides: TGTGCCATCAGTGAAAGGGCGGTTAGTAGCACAGATACGCAGTATTTT.

In its sample, this clonotype was seen many times. The rearrangement uses TRBV5-1 and TRBJ2-5, with 11 bases that match TRBD2. CDR1 is SGHRS, CDR2 YFSETQ, per germline. Trimming took 1 base from V and 1 from J; bases not matched to a gene: 6. This CDR3 has 17 residues. CDR3 DNA sequence: TGCGCCAGCAGCTTGTATCTAGCGGGGGGAATCCAAGAGACCCAGTACTTC. This sequence encodes CASSLYLAGGIQETQYF.

This clonotype has ten or more counts. The V and J genes are TRBV20-1 and TRBJ2-1; D uncertain. This CDR3 is 16 amino acids long. V was clipped by 0 bases and J by 5 bases, with 17 bases between them. Germline CDR1 is DFQATT and CDR2 is SNEGSKA (reference sequence). In DNA form, the CDR3 reads TGCAGTGCTAGAGAGCCTAGGACCCTTTACAACAATGAGCAGTTCTTC. The encoded protein is CSAREPRTLYNNEQFF.

This clonotype was picked up many times. This chain links TRBV20-1 with TRBJ2-7; D is tentatively TRBD1 or TRBD2 (5 bases each). V lost 1 base to trimming and J lost 5 bases, with 9 bases between them. The V gene's germline CDR1 is DFQATT and CDR2 SNEGSKA (reference sequence). The CDR3 covers 12 residues. The CDR3 DNA reads TGCAGTGCTAGAGGGGGGACCAACGAGCAGTACTTC. Translating it yields CSARGGTNEQYF.

At least ten counts were recorded for this clonotype. The genes are TRBV5-1 and TRBJ1-2; 7 bases match TRBD1. The V gene end was trimmed by 2 bases and the J gene end by 5 bases; junction bases not matched to a gene: 6. CDR1 SGHRS and CDR2 YFSETQ come from the germline V gene. The CDR3 runs 14 residues. CDR3 residues: CASSFGGTAYGYTF. CDR3 nucleotide sequence: TGCGCCAGCAGCTTTGGCGGGACAGCATATGGCTACACCTTC.

The chain carries TRBV6-5 and TRBJ2-7; perhaps TRBD2 as D (5 bases). The V end was cut by 6 bases, the J end by 4 bases, with 10 bases between. Germline lookup yields CDR1 MNHEY and CDR2 SVGAGI. This CDR3 region has 12 residues. As DNA, the CDR3 is TGTGCCAGCAGATCAGAGGGATACGAGCAGTACTTC. This encodes CASRSEGYEQYF.

Ten or more counts support this clonotype. The rearrangement joins TRBV7-2 to TRBJ2-7; weak D call: TRBD2 (7 bases). V shed 7 bases and J shed 3 bases, with 16 bases lying between them. Germline V gives CDR1 SGHTA, CDR2 FQGNSA. This CDR3 has 14 amino acids. Here the CDR3 reads CASNPGGRVYEQYF. Here the CDR3 DNA reads TGTGCCAGCAACCCGGGGGGCAGGGTCTACGAGCAGTACTTC.

The V gene is TRBV20-1, the J gene TRBJ2-1; no reliable D call. Germline values: CDR1 DFQATT, CDR2 SNEGSKA (reference sequence). Trimming stripped 0 bases from V and 12 bases from J, with 15 bases between. The CDR3 is made up of 13 amino acids. CDR3 loop: CSAREFPLRAQFF. CDR3 nucleotide sequence: TGCAGTGCTAGAGAGTTTCCCCTACGGGCGCAGTTCTTC.

A few counts support this clonotype. The chain links TRBV29-1 to TRBJ2-1; D is unclear. This CDR3 comprises 12 residues. Trimming removed 4 bases at V and 3 bases at J, with 7 bases between. Germline lookup yields CDR1 SQVTM and CDR2 ANQGSEA. CDR3 sequence reads: CSVVFGYNEQFF. Written as DNA, the CDR3 is TGCAGCGTTGTATTTGGCTACAATGAGCAGTTCTTC.

The sample holds a few counts of this clonotype. The V call is TRBV5-4, the J call TRBJ1-2; 8 bases agree with TRBD1. Losses at the gene ends were 1 base for V and 5 bases for J; bases not matched to a gene: 1. This CDR3 has 13 amino acids. Germline-derived CDR1 and CDR2 are SGHNT and YYREEE (reference sequence). In DNA form, the CDR3 reads TGTGCCAGCAGCTTGAACAGGGGGTATGGCTACACCTTC. The encoded protein is CASSLNRGYGYTF.

This clonotype was picked up many times. In DNA, the CDR3 is TGCGCCAGCAGCCCGACATATTCTATGGCAGATACGCAGTATTTT. Protein sequence: CASSPTYSMADTQYF. This sequence joins TRBV5-1 and TRBJ2-3; D gene uncertain. V gave up 4 bases and J gave up 4 bases, with 16 bases separating them. From germline, CDR1 is SGHRS and CDR2 YFSETQ. The CDR3 contains 15 residues.

The genes are TRBV20-1 and TRBJ1-5, with D unresolved. CDR1 is DFQATT, CDR2 SNEGSKA, per germline (reference sequence). The CDR3 runs to 14 residues. V dropped 5 bases and J dropped 6 bases, with 17 bases sitting between them. CDR3 bases: TGCAGTGCTTTGGGTGTAGGGAGAGCTCAGCCCCAGCATTTT. It yields the protein CSALGVGRAQPQHF.

Comment on this clonotype: Germline and junction disagree at one end, which may indicate a read error. The chain joins TRBV11-2 to TRBJ2-1; possibly TRBD1 for D (5 bases). The CDR3 loop spans 11 amino acids. Germline V gene sequence: CDR1 SGHAT, CDR2 FQNNGV. The CDR3 protein is CASSLDKEQFF. The CDR3 DNA reads as TGTGCCAGCAGCTTGGACAAAGAGCAGTTCTTC.

The J gene is TRBJ2-3, the V gene TRBV7-2; 9 positions match TRBD2. The J segment lost 4 bases and the V segment lost 0 bases, leaving 5 bases of the junction unmatched. This CDR3 is built from 16 residues. Germline V gene sequence: CDR1 SGHTA, CDR2 FQGNSA. The CDR3 DNA is TGTGCCAGCAGCTTAGCCGGCTCTAGCGGGGCAGATACGCAGTATTTT. Translated: CASSLAGSSGADTQYF.